This T cell receptor beta chain is drawn from a study of shared clonotypes between healthy human individuals (dated by TCRdb to about 2020). Study-wide context: A couple of women and a few men aged 18 to 49 years were included in the cohort. Libraries were prepared and TCR repertoires were sequenced by different laboratories using diverse techniques, in order to increase sequencing depth and limit assay-specific biases. Between about 0.9 and 10 billion PBMCs per donor were obtained by leukapheresis. To estimate repertoire size and how much clonotype sharing occurs between individuals, the study deeply sequenced the blood TCR repertoires of roughly 5 healthy adults. For each donor, CD4 naive and CD4 memory were each given three plates, CD8 naive was given two plates, and CD8 memory was given one plate.

Its CDR3 holds 13 amino acids, cysteine through phenylalanine. Kept here is only the CDR3 DNA, which spans 39 bases and is read in frame from base 1. Via the germline V gene, CDR1 is SGHTA and CDR2 FQGNSA. Between the V and J ends, shortened by 3 bases and 1 base respectively, the junction contains 6 bases. Findings and caveats that apply to the study as a whole: Clonotypes shared by all four sorted-subset donors showed higher generation probabilities than non-shared clonotypes. Estimated clonotype richness was generally larger for naive than for memory subsets. Based on pairwise subsampling, the degree of clonotype sharing among donors was expected to be affected by sequencing depth. Across four donors, about 5.2% of naive CD4, roughly 3.5% of naive CD8, 2.3% of memory CD4, and approximately 0.42% of memory CD8 clonotypes were shared. The small number of donors limited the genetic and exposure-history diversity represented. Rarefaction of sorted-subset datasets indicated incomplete sequencing despite the large sequencing depth. Sampling was restricted to blood, and TCR repertoires in tissue are likely to differ from TCR repertoires in blood.

Using the deep immunoSEQ assay, multiplex PCR amplified TCR CDR3 regions from genomic DNA. Extracted genomic DNA from each cell subset was spread evenly across all wells of several immunoSEQ 96-well plates, with each plate serving as a replicate. For sorted subsets, approximately 0.2 ug of genomic DNA, equivalent to 30,000 or so T cell genomes, went into each replicate PCR. Purified libraries were quantified with a Qubit 3.0 fluorometer, sized on a Bioanalyzer 2100, and re-quantified with the KAPA Library Quantification kit. Every immunoSEQ 96-well plate was sequenced on a dedicated single-read 150-cycle Illumina NextSeq 550 flow cell. Turning to the authors' computational methods: The immunoSEQ output contained only junctional sequences without quality scores, so filtering could not match that applied to full-length reads. Sequences were annotated with PyIR, a Python wrapper for IgBLAST v1.9, using IMGT germline references to assign V/J genes and CDR3. Reads were filtered out if the reads had weak V/J assignments (E-value above 1e-6), no CDR3, stop codons, out-of-frame junctions, or ambiguous translated residues. V3J clonotypes were defined as sequences sharing an identical inferred V gene, J gene, and CDR3 amino acid sequence. Percentage overlap between repertoires was computed as shared unique clonotypes divided by the size of the smaller repertoire. Repertoire richness was assessed with RTK rarefaction, the Chao1 estimator, and Recon v2.1 estimates of unobserved clonotypes. Generation probabilities for all TCRbeta clonotypes obtained by the gDNA method from a handful of donors were computed using OLGA. Drawn from immuneACCESS, this table holds only the in-frame rearrangements with V and J called that TCRdb kept. Clones are partly lost; checked studies trace under half to an unresolved V gene and leave the rest unexplained. The V and J calls and clone size are taken from that table; D and trimming were inferred from the DNA. The sample records fewer than 3 million clones, around 93% of which are singletons. The ten biggest clones cover about 0.41% of the sample.

The donors were healthy, HIV-negative adults with no recently reported acute infections or vaccinations. All donors were Caucasian adults living in Nashville, Tennessee, USA. Magnetic negative selection was used to enrich CD4+ T cells, after which naive cells were positively selected on CD45RA and the negative fraction became the memory subset. Blood was obtained by leukapheresis, after which PBMCs were separated by Ficoll-Histopaque density gradient centrifugation and cryopreserved in liquid nitrogen vapor phase. Purity and quantity of every magnetically sorted T cell population were checked by analytical flow cytometry. From each sorted fraction, genomic DNA was isolated and quantified by UV absorbance on a Nanodrop 2000c. As for this clone: The antigen this receptor binds is unknown. Base quality data are lacking; no much larger clone is found one base away.

The sample was naive CD4+ T cells from PBMCs. Reading the label with the study, this specimen's cell subset or site is: CD45RA+ positively selected. Recombination joined TRBV7-2 with TRBJ1-1, with an unclear D gene assignment. The clonotype comes from a man younger than 30 in good health. Some clones in this sample may be carry-over from other donors' samples. The CDR3 in this case is CASSLATNTEAFF. The bases are TGTGCCAGCAGCTTGGCGACGAACACTGAAGCTTTCTTT.